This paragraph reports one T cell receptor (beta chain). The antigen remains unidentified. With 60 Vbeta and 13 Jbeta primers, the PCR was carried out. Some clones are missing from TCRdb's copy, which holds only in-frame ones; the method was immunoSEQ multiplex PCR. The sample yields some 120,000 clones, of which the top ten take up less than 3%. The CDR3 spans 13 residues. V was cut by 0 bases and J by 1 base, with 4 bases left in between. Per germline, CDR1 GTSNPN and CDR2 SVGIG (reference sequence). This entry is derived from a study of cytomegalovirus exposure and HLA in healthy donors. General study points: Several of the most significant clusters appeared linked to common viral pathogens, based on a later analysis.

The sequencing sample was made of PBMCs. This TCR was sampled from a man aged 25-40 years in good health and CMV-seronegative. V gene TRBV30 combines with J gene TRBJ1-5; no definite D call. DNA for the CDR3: TGTGCCTGGAGTGTGGCAAGCAATCAGCCCCAGCATTTT. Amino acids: CAWSVASNQPQHF.